Listed here are 18 T cell receptor beta chains from one sample, sequenced in a study of cytomegalovirus exposure and HLA in healthy donors. Only in-frame clones appear in the TCRdb table, and some are missing; sequencing was by immunoSEQ multiplex PCR. The top ten clones hold roughly 2% of a sample with about 120,000 clones, 70% to 90% of them seen once. The source material was PBMCs. The receptors stem from a woman in her 30s in good health and CMV-seronegative.

This chain connects TRBV9 to TRBJ1-5; TRBD1 might be the D (6 bases). Trimming took 4 bases from V and 6 from J, leaving 17 bases between them. CDR3 length: 15 amino acids. Looked up from germline, CDR1 is SGDLS and CDR2 is YYNGEE. The CDR3 loop reads CASSFRDNPGQPQHF. For the CDR3, the DNA is TGTGCCAGCAGCTTCAGGGACAATCCGGGTCAGCCCCAGCATTTT.

The chain employs TRBV7-2 and TRBJ2-2; 9 nucleotides line up with TRBD1. The V and J ends lost 5 bases and 4 bases, in that order; junction bases with no gene match: 8. This CDR3 has 16 residues. Germline V gives CDR1 SGHTA, CDR2 FQGNSA. CDR3 protein: CASSQNRGPPTGELFF. CDR3 coding DNA: TGTGCCAGCAGCCAGAACAGGGGGCCCCCCACCGGGGAGCTGTTTTTT.

The V and J genes are TRBV19 and TRBJ1-5; D not resolved. V lost 1 base, J lost 7 bases, and 11 bases lay in between. The germline V gene has CDR1 LNHDA and CDR2 SQIVND (reference sequence). The CDR3 has 14 amino acids. The CDR3 sequence is CASSIAVGEQPQHF. The CDR3 DNA reads TGTGCCAGTAGTATAGCCGTGGGAGAACAGCCCCAGCATTTT.

This clone was counted once. J is TRBJ1-4 and V is TRBV5-4; perhaps TRBD1 as D (5 bases). The V gene lost 0 bases and the J gene lost 4 bases, with 16 bases spanning the gap. Germline loops: CDR1 SGHNT, CDR2 YYREEE (reference sequence). This CDR3 has 17 amino acids. Here the CDR3 reads CASSLEPWAGLNEKLFF. The CDR3, as DNA: TGTGCCAGCAGCTTGGAACCGTGGGCAGGGCTTAATGAAAAACTGTTTTTT.

The CDR3 coding sequence is TGTGCCAGCAGTCCGCAGGGAAAATCTGGAAACACCATATATTTT. It translates to CASSPQGKSGNTIYF. The rearrangement joins TRBV7-2 to TRBJ1-3, with D perhaps TRBD1 (5 bases). CDR3 size: 15 residues. Per germline, CDR1 SGHTA and CDR2 FQGNSA. V gave up 6 bases and J gave up 1 base, with 13 bases separating them.

The chain links TRBV11-2 to TRBJ1-1, with no clear D. The V gene lost 6 bases and the J gene lost 1 base, with 9 bases spanning the gap. In germline, CDR1 is SGHAT, CDR2 FQNNGV. The CDR3 covers 13 residues. CDR3 protein: CASRLTGNTEAFF. The CDR3 DNA reads as TGTGCCAGCAGATTGACGGGGAACACTGAAGCTTTCTTT.

V is TRBV11-2 and J is TRBJ2-7; TRBD1 matches at 7 bases. CDR1 and CDR2 from the germline V gene are SGHAT and FQNNGV. CDR3 size: 15 residues. With 7 bases clipped from V and 0 bases from J, the junction kept 9 bases outside the gene matches. The DNA of the CDR3 is TGTGCCAGCACCGCCGAAGGGGGCGTCTCCTACGAGCAGTACTTC. It codes for CASTAEGGVSYEQYF.

The chain uses TRBV19 and TRBJ1-2; D uncertain. Germline loops: CDR1 LNHDA, CDR2 SQIVND (reference sequence). The CDR3 runs to 14 residues. Deletions cut 1 base from V and 3 bases from J, with 9 bases between. In DNA form, the CDR3 reads TGTGCCAGTAGTATAGGAGGGAGGGACTATGGCTACACCTTC. Protein product: CASSIGGRDYGYTF.

This clone has a handful of counts. V usage is TRBV30 and J usage is TRBJ1-2, with 8 bases lining up with TRBD1. The CDR3 runs to 14 residues. V lost 7 bases and J lost 3; bases outside the gene matches: 10. The germline V gene encodes CDR1 GTSNPN and CDR2 SVGIG (reference sequence). The CDR3: CASHRTGRYYGYTF. The CDR3 DNA reads as TGTGCCTCACACAGGACAGGGAGGTACTATGGCTACACCTTC.

This chain joins TRBV5-1 and TRBJ2-3; 9 nucleotides match TRBD2. CDR3 size: 15 residues. Unmatched junction bases numbered 8, after V lost 4 bases and J lost 5 bases. Per germline, CDR1 SGHRS and CDR2 YFSETQ. The CDR3 loop reads CASSPTTSGQDTQYF. The CDR3 coding sequence is TGCGCCAGCAGCCCTACGACTAGCGGCCAAGATACGCAGTATTTT.

In this sample, this clone turned up a few times. The chain carries TRBV6-5 and TRBJ1-6; D gene uncertain. Germline-derived CDR1 and CDR2 are MNHEY and SVGAGI. With 6 bases removed from V and 1 base from J, the gap between germline ends came to 10 bases. This CDR3 is built from 15 residues. The CDR3 reads CASRPAGSYNSPLHF. As DNA, the CDR3 is TGTGCCAGCAGGCCCGCGGGTTCCTATAATTCACCCCTCCACTTT.

This chain connects TRBV27 to TRBJ2-7; D is possibly TRBD1 (6 bases). The CDR3 runs to 14 residues. Trimming shortened V by 4 bases and J by 2 bases, and 12 bases separated the two germline ends. Germline values: CDR1 MNHEY, CDR2 SMNVEV (reference sequence). CDR3 protein: CASSSLQGPYEQYF. As DNA, the CDR3 is TGTGCCAGCAGTTCCCTTCAGGGGCCCTACGAGCAGTACTTC.

The rearrangement uses TRBV11-2 and TRBJ2-7; the match to TRBD2 covers 10 bases. The CDR3 length is 14 residues. V was clipped by 4 bases and J by 4 bases; unmatched bases: 4. The V gene's germline CDR1 is SGHAT and CDR2 FQNNGV. Here the CDR3 reads CASSSPSGGYEQYF. In nucleotides, the CDR3 is TGTGCCAGCAGCTCCCCTAGCGGGGGATACGAGCAGTACTTC.

The chain has TRBV10-3 and TRBJ2-7; 8 bases are shared with TRBD2. With 6 bases clipped from V and 0 bases from J, the junction kept 13 bases outside the gene matches. Germline V CDR1 and CDR2: ENHRY, SYGVKD. CDR3 length equals 17 residues. The CDR3: CAISPRSGGTSSYEQYF. CDR3 coding DNA: TGTGCCATCAGCCCCAGGAGCGGGGGAACCAGCTCCTACGAGCAGTACTTC.

This sequence joins TRBV11-2 and TRBJ2-7, with D maybe TRBD2 (5 bases). This CDR3 spans 15 amino acids. Trimming cost V 0 bases and J 2 bases, with 11 bases left between them. Germline V gives CDR1 SGHAT, CDR2 FQNNGV. The CDR3 protein is CASSLDKLRAYEQYF. The CDR3 DNA reads TGTGCCAGCAGCTTAGATAAACTGAGGGCCTACGAGCAGTACTTC.

The rearrangement joins TRBV6-5 to TRBJ1-5, with a tentative D call TRBD1 (5 bases). The germline V gene encodes CDR1 MNHEY and CDR2 SVGAGI. The CDR3 runs to 13 residues. Trimming cost V 5 bases and J 3 bases, with 8 bases left between them. The chain's CDR3 is CASSQGYNQPQHF. The CDR3 DNA follows: TGTGCCAGCAGTCAGGGTTACAATCAGCCCCAGCATTTT.

The chain uses TRBV7-8 and TRBJ1-5; 7 nucleotides line up with TRBD1. V gave up 5 bases and J gave up 1 base; unmatched junction bases: 5. The germline V gene encodes CDR1 SGHVS and CDR2 FQNEAQ. The CDR3 spans 15 residues. The CDR3 loop is CASSRRDSSNQPQHF. Here the CDR3 DNA reads TGTGCCAGCAGCCGACGGGACAGCAGCAATCAGCCCCAGCATTTT.

This chain joins TRBV18 and TRBJ1-6; TRBD1 matches at 8 bases. This CDR3 has 16 residues. Germline assignment: CDR1 KGHSH and CDR2 LQKENI. Trimming cost V 1 base and J 5 bases; bases outside gene matches: 4. CDR3 nucleotide sequence: TGTGCCAGCTCACCACTACCGGGACAGGATAATTCACCCCTCCACTTT. This translates into CASSPLPGQDNSPLHF.